This is a list of T cell receptor beta chains from one sample in a study of early T cells in non-severe SARS-CoV-2 infection. MiXCR, run by TCRdb on the 5' RACE reads, gives a single entry per CDR3 protein. The table includes 80,000 to 95,000 distinct CDR3 sequences, approximately 15% detected once. The input for sequencing was whole blood, taken at baseline. The receptors stem from an adult who was a healthcare worker with PCR-confirmed SARS-CoV-2 infection or an uninfected control (not recorded which). Each CDR3 is given with its conserved first and last residue. A D gene is named only where the DNA matches it firmly. Clone sizes are given selectively: once, few, many, or a class where the clone is expanded.

TRBD1,TRBJ1-2,TRBV28,NA,TGTGCCAGCAGTTTCCGGGACAGAGTTTTACTTGGCTACACCTTC,CASSFRDRVLLGYTF
TRBD2,TRBJ2-1,TRBV9,NA,TGTGCCAGCAGCGTAACTAGCGGGAGAGTCAATGAGCAGTTCTTC,CASSVTSGRVNEQFF
TRBD2,TRBJ2-2,TRBV15,few,TGTGCCACCAGCAGAGCCGGCGGGAGAAACACCGGGGAGCTGTTTTTT,CATSRAGGRNTGELFF
NA,TRBJ2-5,TRBV7-8,many,TGTGCCAGCAGCTACCGGGTCTTAGGGGAGACCCAGTACTTC,CASSYRVLGETQYF
NA,TRBJ2-1,TRBV29-1,few,TGCAGCGTGGGGGGACTCCTCAACGAGCAGTTCTTC,CSVGGLLNEQFF
TRBD1,TRBJ2-7,TRBV20-1,NA,TGCAGTGCTAGACTACTCGGGACAGGGGCCTACGAGCAGTACTTC,CSARLLGTGAYEQYF
NA,TRBJ1-1,TRBV7-9,many,TGTGCCAGCAGCTTAGGACAGCTGAACACTGAAGCTTTCTTT,CASSLGQLNTEAFF
NA,TRBJ2-6,TRBV6-2/TRBV6-3,few,TGTGCCAACACGTCCGTCTCTGGGGCCAACGTCCTGACTTTC,CANTSVSGANVLTF
NA,TRBJ1-4,TRBV7-2,few,TGTGCCAGCAGCTTATGGGCAACTAATGAAAAACTGTTTTTT,CASSLWATNEKLFF
NA,TRBJ2-1,TRBV6-6,few,TGTGCCAGCAGTTACGGAGGCCTTGAGCAGTTCTTC,CASSYGGLEQFF
NA,TRBJ2-7,TRBV4-1,few,TGCGCCAGCAGCCAAGGATTAGGGGGAGGCCCCTACGAGCAGTACTTC,CASSQGLGGGPYEQYF
NA,TRBJ1-2,TRBV12-3/TRBV12-4,NA,TGTGCCAGCAGTTTCGGACGAGGGCTTCGGAGGCCTACTAACTATGGCTACACCTTC,CASSFGRGLRRPTNYGYTF
NA,TRBJ1-6,TRBV11-2,few,TGTGCCAGCAGCTTAGATACAGGGACAAATTCACCCCTCCACTTT,CASSLDTGTNSPLHF
NA,TRBJ2-7,TRBV11-2,few,TGTGCCAGCAGCTCACGGGTCTTCTCCTACGAGCAGTACTTC,CASSSRVFSYEQYF
NA,TRBJ1-1,TRBV4-1,NA,TGCGCCAGCAGTCATGCAGGGTACACTGAAGCTTTCTTT,CASSHAGYTEAFF
NA,TRBJ2-5,TRBV6-6,few,TGTGCCAGCAGTTACTCCCCTGGGGACCGCCAAGAGACCCAGTACTTC,CASSYSPGDRQETQYF
NA,TRBJ1-3,TRBV20-1,few,TGCAGTGTGCGCCTTCAGGGCTCTGGAAACACCATATATTTT,CSVRLQGSGNTIYF
NA,TRBJ2-1,TRBV6-2/TRBV6-3,NA,TGTGCCAGCAGTTACCCTTACAATGAGCAGTTCTTC,CASSYPYNEQFF
NA,TRBJ1-1,TRBV5-5,many,TGTGCCAGCAGCTTGACAGGGTCCACTGAAGCTTTCTTT,CASSLTGSTEAFF
NA,TRBJ1-6,TRBV7-6,once,TGTGCCAGCAGCTTAGGGGCTAATTCACCCCTCCACTTT,CASSLGANSPLHF
NA,TRBJ2-7,TRBV20-1,few,TGCAGTGCTAGTGGGGGGTCCAACGAGCAGTACTTC,CSASGGSNEQYF
TRBD1,TRBJ2-7,TRBV6-5,NA,TGTGCCAGCAGTTACGACAGGGGTTACGAGCAGTACTTC,CASSYDRGYEQYF
NA,TRBJ1-6,TRBV6-5,NA,TGTGCCAGCAGTATATACGGTGTTGATTCACCCCTCCACTTT,CASSIYGVDSPLHF
NA,TRBJ2-6,TRBV6-2/TRBV6-3,few,TGTGCCAGCAGTTACGAGGAAGGGTCTGGGGCCAACGTCCTGACTTTC,CASSYEEGSGANVLTF
TRBD1,TRBJ2-5,TRBV5-1,NA,TGCGCCAGCAGCGACGGGACAGCCCAAGAGACCCAGTACTTC,CASSDGTAQETQYF
TRBD2,TRBJ2-1,TRBV6-5,NA,TGTGCCAGCGGTACTAGCGGGAACAATGAGCAGTTCTTC,CASGTSGNNEQFF
TRBD2,TRBJ2-7,TRBV20-1,few,TGCAGTGCAGCCTCTAGCGGGATAGGGGACTACGAGCAGTACTTC,CSAASSGIGDYEQYF
TRBD2,TRBJ2-5,TRBV7-9,many,TGTGCCAGCAGCTCTACCGGGTACAAGAGTACGGGGGGTGAGACCCAGTACTTC,CASSSTGYKSTGGETQYF
NA,TRBJ2-1,TRBV20-1,many,TGCAGTGCCCGTAAAGGTTACTACAATGAGCAGTTCTTC,CSARKGYYNEQFF
TRBD2,TRBJ2-1,TRBV19,NA,TGTGCCAGTAGTATTTTGAGTAGCGGGGGGGAGCAGTTCTTC,CASSILSSGGEQFF
TRBD1,TRBJ1-6,TRBV3-1,NA,TGTGCCAGCAGTGGACAGGGTCGAAATTCACCCCTCCACTTT,CASSGQGRNSPLHF
NA,TRBJ2-4,TRBV27,NA,TGTGCCAGCAGTTTTGCAGGCCATGAGGGCAAAAACATTCAGTACTTC,CASSFAGHEGKNIQYF
NA,TRBJ2-7,TRBV4-3,many,TGCGCCAGCAGCCAAGGGGTTGCAAGGGAGCAGTACTTC,CASSQGVAREQYF
TRBD1,TRBJ2-2,TRBV20-1,NA,TGCAGTGTTACAGGGGGGAACACCGGGGAGCTGTTTTTT,CSVTGGNTGELFF
NA,TRBJ2-3,TRBV12-3/TRBV12-4,NA,TGTGCCAGCAGTTTTTGGGGCGGGAGCACAGATACGCAGTATTTT,CASSFWGGSTDTQYF
NA,TRBJ2-3,TRBV11-2,NA,TGTGCCAGCAGCTTATTCAGGAACGACCTAACAGATACGCAGTATTTT,CASSLFRNDLTDTQYF
NA,TRBJ2-5,TRBV6-2/TRBV6-3,NA,TGTGCCAGCGGATGGCTGGGGGAGACCCAGTACTTC,CASGWLGETQYF
TRBD2,TRBJ2-1,TRBV28,many,TGTGCCAGCAGCCCCGCTAGCGGGAACTCCTACAATGAGCAGTTCTTC,CASSPASGNSYNEQFF
NA,TRBJ2-3,TRBV9,many,TGTGCCAGCAGCCCGGCGAGGGGGGCAGATACGCAGTATTTT,CASSPARGADTQYF
NA,TRBJ1-2,TRBV28,few,TGTGCCAGCAGTGAGACAGCAGTCCCTGGCTACACCTTC,CASSETAVPGYTF